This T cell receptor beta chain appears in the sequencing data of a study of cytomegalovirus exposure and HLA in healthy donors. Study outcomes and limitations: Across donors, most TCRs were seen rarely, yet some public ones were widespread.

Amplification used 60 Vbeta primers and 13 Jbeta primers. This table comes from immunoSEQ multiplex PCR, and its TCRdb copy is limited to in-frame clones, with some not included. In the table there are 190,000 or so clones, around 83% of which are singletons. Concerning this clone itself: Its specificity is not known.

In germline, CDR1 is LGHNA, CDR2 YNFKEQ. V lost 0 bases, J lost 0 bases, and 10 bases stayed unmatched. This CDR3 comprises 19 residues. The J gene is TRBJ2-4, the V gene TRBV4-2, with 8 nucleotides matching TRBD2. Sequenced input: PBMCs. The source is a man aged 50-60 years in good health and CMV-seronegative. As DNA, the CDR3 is TGTGCCAGCAGCCAAGATCCGACTAGCGCGGGTTTAGCCAAAAACATTCAGTACTTC. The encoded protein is CASSQDPTSAGLAKNIQYF.